This section outlines one T cell receptor beta chain sequence together with its context. Its antigen specificity is not known. No base quality values were provided; no much bigger clone lies one nucleotide off. The time point label for this specimen denotes: roughly 12 months on ibrutinib. Approximately 2 micrograms of genomic DNA were extracted from cryopreserved PBMCs for TCR beta library preparation. High-throughput TCR beta sequencing was performed on longitudinal blood samples from CLL patients receiving ibrutinib monotherapy. The patients were enrolled in a single-center, open-label phase 2 trial of ibrutinib monotherapy. A MiSeq instrument was used for deep resolution sequencing, which targeted depths ranging from 1 in 1 million up to 1 in 200,000 T cells, with coverage averaging 10x for each clonotype. The immunoSEQ hsTCRB Kit was used to generate TCR beta libraries. As for the authors' bioinformatics: Data were analyzed with ImmunoSEQ Data Assistant and ImmunoSEQ Analyzer, with V, D and J genes assigned per IMGT definitions. Clonality was computed as one minus normalized Shannon entropy of productive rearrangement frequencies, ranging from 0 to 1. Only overrepresented clonotypes making up at least 0.05% of the repertoire of each patient were included in the public clonotype analysis. About a dozen age-matched healthy donor repertoires from immuneACCESS served as clonality controls. Imported from immuneACCESS, the table was reduced by TCRdb to in-frame sequences with V and J called. These copies leave out some clones; in studies compared against another copy, an unresolved V gene accounts for under half, and the cause of the remainder is not known. D and trimming were read from the DNA, whereas the V and J calls and clone size are those reported in that table. This sample holds around 70,000 clones; around two thirds were observed only once. The ten largest clones capture more than 4.5% of the sample.

This specimen comes from a study of cytotoxic CD8 clonotypes in ibrutinib-treated CLL (dated by TCRdb to about 2021). Notes on the research overall: The cohort was composed of 11 relapsed/refractory and around 14 treatment-naive patients; IGHV unmutated status was identified in 17 patients. The response samples were drawn at a median of approximately 11 months into treatment, with a range of about 6 to 36 months. Longitudinal samples were obtainable from about 30% of the roughly 90 participants in the trial. Every remission and progressive disease sample was obtained while ibrutinib was still being received by the patients. Cryopreserved peripheral blood mononuclear cells were collected before treatment, at response, and at either disease progression or sustained remission. Responses were partial in about 25 patients and complete in 2; after median around 72 months follow-up, 14 stayed in remission and some twelve progressed. On average, each sample yielded around 250,000 productive templates and 80,000 to 95,000 productive rearrangements. Study-wide findings and limitations: An increase in clonality was observed at ibrutinib response, with clonality remaining stable during sustained remission and falling back toward baseline at progression. Lymph node repertoires were not examined, and the timing of sampling was not matched between patients in sustained remission and those whose disease progressed. Public clonotypes were found to be uncommon and were observed to contract or remain stable during treatment; the increase in clonality was shown to reflect expansion of private clonotypes at ibrutinib response. Baseline clonality was found to be higher than that of age-matched healthy donors and was strongly correlated with circulating CD8+ T-cell counts.

For CDR1 and CDR2, the germline V gene (reference sequence) lists GTSNPN and SVGIG. The CDR3 runs 13 amino acids, cysteine and phenylalanine included. The sequence is cut down to CDR3 DNA, 39 bases in frame from base 1. V ends up 3 bases short and J 9 bases short, with an unmatched junction base count of 7. This clonotype was obtained from a human donor with chronic lymphocytic leukemia. The chain employs TRBV30 and TRBJ1-5; the junction holds 8 bases that match TRBD1. The sequencing used PBMCs, collected after 12 months of ibrutinib treatment. The CDR3 loop reads CAWREQGVGPQHF. The DNA is as follows: TGTGCCTGGAGAGAACAGGGGGTTGGGCCCCAGCATTTT. Supplemented by the reference TRBV30 and TRBJ1-5 proteins around the CDR3, the complete variable domain is SQTIHQWPATLVQPVGSPLSLECTVEGTSNPNLYWYRQAAGRGLQLLFYSVGIGQISSEVPQNLSASRPQDRQFILSSKKLLLSDSGFYLCAWREQGVGPQHFGDGTRLSIL.